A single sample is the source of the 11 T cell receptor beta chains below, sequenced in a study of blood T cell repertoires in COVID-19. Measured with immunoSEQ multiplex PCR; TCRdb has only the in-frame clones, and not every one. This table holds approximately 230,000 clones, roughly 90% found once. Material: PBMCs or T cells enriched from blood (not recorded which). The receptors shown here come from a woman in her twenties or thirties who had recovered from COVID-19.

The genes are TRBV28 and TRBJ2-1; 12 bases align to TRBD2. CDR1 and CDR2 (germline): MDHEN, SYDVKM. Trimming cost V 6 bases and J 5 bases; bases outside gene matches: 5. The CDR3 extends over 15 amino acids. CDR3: CASSPGLAGNNEQFF. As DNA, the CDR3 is TGTGCCAGCAGCCCAGGACTAGCGGGAAACAATGAGCAGTTCTTC.

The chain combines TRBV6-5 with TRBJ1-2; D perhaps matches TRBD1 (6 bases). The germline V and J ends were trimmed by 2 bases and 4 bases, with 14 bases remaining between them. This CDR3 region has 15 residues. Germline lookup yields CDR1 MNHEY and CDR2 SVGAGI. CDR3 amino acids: CASSYRRGQPYGYTF. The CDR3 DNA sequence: TGTGCCAGCAGTTACCGCCGGGGACAACCCTATGGCTACACCTTC.

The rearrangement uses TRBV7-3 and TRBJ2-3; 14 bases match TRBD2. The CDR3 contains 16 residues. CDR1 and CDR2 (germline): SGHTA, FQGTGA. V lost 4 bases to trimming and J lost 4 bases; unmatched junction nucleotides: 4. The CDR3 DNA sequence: TGTGCCAGCAGCTCGGGACTAGCGGGAGAGGCAGATACGCAGTATTTT. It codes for CASSSGLAGEADTQYF.

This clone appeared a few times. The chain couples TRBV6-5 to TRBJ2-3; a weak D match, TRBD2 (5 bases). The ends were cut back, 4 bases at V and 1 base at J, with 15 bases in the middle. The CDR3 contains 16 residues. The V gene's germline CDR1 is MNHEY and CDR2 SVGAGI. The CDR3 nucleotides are TGTGCCAGCAGTTCCAGACGGGGTGGTGGCACAGATACGCAGTATTTT. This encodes CASSSRRGGGTDTQYF.

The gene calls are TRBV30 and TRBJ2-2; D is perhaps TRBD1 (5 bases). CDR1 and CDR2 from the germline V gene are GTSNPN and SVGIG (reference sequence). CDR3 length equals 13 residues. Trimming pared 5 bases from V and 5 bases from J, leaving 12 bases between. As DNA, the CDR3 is TGTGCCTGGTCATTGGGGCCGACCGGGGAGCTGTTTTTT. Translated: CAWSLGPTGELFF. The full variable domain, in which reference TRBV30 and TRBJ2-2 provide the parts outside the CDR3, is SQTIHQWPATLVQPVGSPLSLECTVEGTSNPNLYWYRQAAGRGLQLLFYSVGIGQISSEVPQNLSASRPQDRQFILSSKKLLLSDSGFYLCAWSLGPTGELFFGEGSRLTVL.

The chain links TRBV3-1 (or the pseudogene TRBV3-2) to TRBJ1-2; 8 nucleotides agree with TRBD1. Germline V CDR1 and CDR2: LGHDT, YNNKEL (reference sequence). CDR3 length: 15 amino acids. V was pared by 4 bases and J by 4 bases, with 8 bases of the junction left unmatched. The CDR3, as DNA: TGTGCCAGCAGCCTACCGCAGGGGGCCGGCTATGGCTACACCTTC. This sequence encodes CASSLPQGAGYGYTF.

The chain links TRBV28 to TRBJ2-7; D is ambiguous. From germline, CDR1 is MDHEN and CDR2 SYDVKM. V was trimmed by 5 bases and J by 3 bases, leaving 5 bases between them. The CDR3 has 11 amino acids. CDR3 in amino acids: CASSDNYEQYF. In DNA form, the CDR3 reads TGTGCCAGCAGTGACAACTACGAGCAGTACTTC.

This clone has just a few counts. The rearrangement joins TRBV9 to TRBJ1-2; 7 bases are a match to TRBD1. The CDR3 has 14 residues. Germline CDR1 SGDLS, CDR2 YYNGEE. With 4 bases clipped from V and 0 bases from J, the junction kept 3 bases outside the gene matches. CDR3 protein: CASSPGTANYGYTF. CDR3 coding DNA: TGTGCCAGCAGCCCGGGGACAGCTAACTATGGCTACACCTTC.

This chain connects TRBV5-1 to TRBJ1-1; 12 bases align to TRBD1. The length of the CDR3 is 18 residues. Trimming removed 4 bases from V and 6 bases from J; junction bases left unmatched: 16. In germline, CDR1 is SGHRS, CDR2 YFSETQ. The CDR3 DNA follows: TGCGCCAGCAGCGTGGGGACAGGGGGCAACCAACCCTTCCCTGAAGCTTTCTTT. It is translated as CASSVGTGGNQPFPEAFF.

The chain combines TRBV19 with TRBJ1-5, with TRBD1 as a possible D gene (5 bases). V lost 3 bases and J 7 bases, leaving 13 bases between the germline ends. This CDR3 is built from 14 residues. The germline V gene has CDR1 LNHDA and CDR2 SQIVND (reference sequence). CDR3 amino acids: CASSISRAGQPQHF. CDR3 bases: TGTGCCAGTAGTATTAGCAGGGCAGGGCAGCCCCAGCATTTT.

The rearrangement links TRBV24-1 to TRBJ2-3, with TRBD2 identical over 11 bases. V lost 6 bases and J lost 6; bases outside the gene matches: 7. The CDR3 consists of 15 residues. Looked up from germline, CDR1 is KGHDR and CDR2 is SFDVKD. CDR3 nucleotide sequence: TGTGCCACCAGTCCCGGGACTAGCGGTCCGGATACGCAGTATTTT. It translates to CATSPGTSGPDTQYF.